This T cell receptor beta chain emerged from a study of response to subunit inactivated influenza vaccine. Via MiXCR, TCRdb re-called the RT-PCR reads, giving one row per CDR3 protein. The sample lists fewer than 650,000 distinct CDR3 sequences; over 10% were seen once. Germline V lookup: CDR1 DFQATT, CDR2 SNEGSKA (reference sequence). V lost 2 bases, J lost 1 base, and 5 bases lay in between. The CDR3 consists of 13 residues. This receptor was obtained from a man aged 50-60 years who received an inactivated influenza vaccine. The starting material was PBMCs from blood, obtained roughly 46 days after vaccination. The V and J genes are TRBV20-1 and TRBJ2-2; no clear D gene. DNA of the CDR3: TGCAGTGCTAGACCAAAGAACACCGGGGAGCTGTTTTTT. This gives the protein CSARPKNTGELFF.